The clone carrying this TCR beta chain was picked up a small number of times. What was amplified from RNA transcripts were TCR beta CDR3 regions. Carried out on the TCR CDR3, a first-round RT-PCR used the HTBI primer set. TCRdb reprocessed the multiplex PCR reads via MiXCR and lists one record per CDR3 protein. Here the sample spans 250,000 or so distinct CDR3 sequences, more than 12% being singletons. The data were obtained in a study of T cells in Graves' hyperthyroidism and ophthalmopathy. Uncontrolled infection, other autoimmune disease, pregnancy or lactation led to exclusion. Based on clinical symptoms, serum thyroxine and TRAb, thyroid ultrasound and orbital computed tomography, diagnoses were reached. Looked up from germline, CDR1 is KGHSY and CDR2 is FQNENV. Trimming shortened V by 3 bases and J by 3 bases, and 17 bases separated the two germline ends. This CDR3 has 16 residues.

The chain employs TRBV16 and TRBJ1-1; possible D gene TRBD1, 5 bases. The sequence came from a middle-aged woman with Graves' hyperthyroidism that later progressed to Graves' ophthalmopathy. Sequencing was done on a sample of blood. CDR3 in amino acids: CASSHLGGGSDTEAFF. The CDR3, as DNA: TGTGCCAGCAGCCACCTTGGGGGGGGAAGTGACACTGAAGCTTTCTTT.